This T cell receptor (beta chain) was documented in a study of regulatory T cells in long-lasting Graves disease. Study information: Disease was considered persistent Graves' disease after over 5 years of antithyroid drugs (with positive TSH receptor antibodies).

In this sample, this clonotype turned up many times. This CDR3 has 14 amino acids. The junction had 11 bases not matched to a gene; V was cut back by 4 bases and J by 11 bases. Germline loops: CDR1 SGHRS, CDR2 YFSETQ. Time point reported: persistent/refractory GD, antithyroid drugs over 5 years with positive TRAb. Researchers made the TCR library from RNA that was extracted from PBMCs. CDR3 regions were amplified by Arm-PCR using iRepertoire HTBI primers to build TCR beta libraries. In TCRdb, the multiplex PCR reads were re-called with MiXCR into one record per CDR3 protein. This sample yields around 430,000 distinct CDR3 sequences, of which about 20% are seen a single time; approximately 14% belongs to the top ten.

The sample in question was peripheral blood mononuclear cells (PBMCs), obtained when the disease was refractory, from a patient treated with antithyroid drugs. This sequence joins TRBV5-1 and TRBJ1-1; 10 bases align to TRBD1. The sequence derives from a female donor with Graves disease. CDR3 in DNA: TGCGCCAGCAGCCAGATCGACAGGGGGCGCGTGGCTTTCTTT. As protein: CASSQIDRGRVAFF.